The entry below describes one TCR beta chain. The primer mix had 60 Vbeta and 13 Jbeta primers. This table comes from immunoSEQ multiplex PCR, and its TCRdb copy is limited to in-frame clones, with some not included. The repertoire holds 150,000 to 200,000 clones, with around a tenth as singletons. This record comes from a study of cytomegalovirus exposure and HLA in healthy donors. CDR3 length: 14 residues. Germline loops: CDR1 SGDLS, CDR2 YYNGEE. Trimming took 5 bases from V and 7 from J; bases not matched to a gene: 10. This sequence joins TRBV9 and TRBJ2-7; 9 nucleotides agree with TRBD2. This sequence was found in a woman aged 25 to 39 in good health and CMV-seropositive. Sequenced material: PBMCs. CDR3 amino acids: CASSSGSFSREQYF. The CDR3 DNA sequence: TGTGCCAGCAGTAGCGGGAGCTTCTCTCGGGAGCAGTACTTC.